Shown below are 9 T cell receptor beta chains from a single sample sequenced in a study of cytomegalovirus exposure and HLA in healthy donors. PCR amplification relied on 60 Vbeta primers (plus 13 Jbeta primers). TCRdb's table, derived via immunoSEQ multiplex PCR, lists solely in-frame clones and lacks some. The sample lists roughly 100,000 clones; 82% were seen once. The sequenced sample consisted of PBMCs. These receptors were collected from a man aged 45-60 years in good health and CMV-seronegative.

The chain couples TRBV5-1 to TRBJ2-1; TRBD1 aligns across 8 bases. In germline, CDR1 is SGHRS, CDR2 YFSETQ. This CDR3 has 14 amino acids. The junction had 5 bases not matched to a gene; V was cut back by 4 bases and J by 5 bases. The CDR3 protein is CASSPGQVNNEQFF. Written as DNA, the CDR3 is TGCGCCAGCAGCCCGGGACAGGTGAACAATGAGCAGTTCTTC.

Concerning this clone itself: Other DNA sequences in this sample translate to the same CDR3. The CDR3 nucleotides read TGTGCCAGCTCACCGCGAGCTAGCACAGATACGCAGTATTTT. Its translation: CASSPRASTDTQYF. The chain uses TRBV18 and TRBJ2-3, with no clear D. V was clipped by 3 bases and J by 0 bases, with 7 bases between them. The CDR3 sequence is 14 residues long. Germline values: CDR1 KGHSH, CDR2 LQKENI.

The chain employs TRBV19 and TRBJ2-7, with 11 bases matching TRBD2. CDR1 LNHDA and CDR2 SQIVND come from the germline V gene (reference sequence). V trimming: 6 bases; J trimming: 2 bases; junction bases outside the gene matches: 3. The CDR3 has 14 amino acids. The CDR3, as DNA: TGTGCCAGTAGCCCTAGCGGGGGGCCCTACGAGCAGTACGTC. Residues: CASSPSGGPYEQYV.

The chain recombines TRBV6-1 with TRBJ1-2; D unclear. V lost 3 bases and J 5 bases, leaving 10 bases between the germline ends. This CDR3 has 13 residues. The germline CDR1 and CDR2 sequences are MNHNS and SASEGT. CDR3 sequence reads: CASSDRLSYGYTF. Written as DNA, the CDR3 is TGTGCCAGCAGTGACAGACTCTCTTATGGCTACACCTTC.

This clone is a singleton in its sample. This chain links TRBV5-4 with TRBJ2-5; D might be TRBD2 (6 bases). The CDR3 spans 14 residues. V gave up 2 bases and J gave up 5 bases, with 13 bases separating them. Germline assignment: CDR1 SGHNT and CDR2 YYREEE (reference sequence). In DNA, the CDR3 is TGTGCCAGCAGCTTCGTCCCCGGGGGTGAGACCCAGTACTTC. The encoded protein is CASSFVPGGETQYF.

V and J are TRBV2 and TRBJ1-3; D unresolved. Germline assignment: CDR1 SNHLY and CDR2 FYNNEI. The V gene lost 6 bases and the J gene lost 0 bases, with 12 bases spanning the gap. The CDR3 totals 15 residues. This chain's CDR3 is CASREIRLSGNTIYF. CDR3 nucleotides: TGTGCCAGCAGGGAGATTAGGCTCTCTGGAAACACCATATATTTT.

J is TRBJ2-1 and V is TRBV25-1; TRBD1 matches 7 bases. V lost 3 bases and J lost 6; bases outside the gene matches: 11. There are 16 residues in the CDR3. Germline lookup yields CDR1 MGHDK and CDR2 SYGVNS. CDR3 bases: TGTGCCAGCAGTGATGCGCGAGGGGGCAGTTTCAATGAGCAGTTCTTC. Protein product: CASSDARGGSFNEQFF.

This rearrangement joins TRBV5-1 to TRBJ2-5; 8 bases agree with TRBD1. Germline lookup yields CDR1 SGHRS and CDR2 YFSETQ. CDR3 length equals 15 residues. V lost 1 base, J lost 5 bases, and 7 bases stayed unmatched. The DNA of the CDR3 is TGCGCCAGCAGCTTGACAGGGGGAGTTTTTGAGACCCAGTACTTC. Protein sequence: CASSLTGGVFETQYF.

This sequence joins TRBV10-1 and TRBJ2-2, with D maybe TRBD2 (5 bases). V shed 3 bases and J shed 2 bases, with 10 bases lying between them. This CDR3 comprises 15 residues. In germline, CDR1 is WNHNN, CDR2 SYGVQD (reference sequence). This chain's CDR3 is CASSEQSGNTGELFF. Here the CDR3 DNA reads TGCGCCAGCAGTGAACAGAGCGGTAACACCGGGGAGCTGTTTTTT.